The subject of this entry is one TCR beta chain. Its antigen remains undetermined. One base away there is no much larger clone; base qualities are not given. The sample originates from a study of beta chain features in type 1 diabetes listed by TCRdb under 2018. Looking at the study overall: Mean age, gender distribution, total cell number and subset yield did not differ between patients and healthy donors. A total of over 90,000,000 sorted cells were examined across all samples, and a strong correlation was observed between cell number per subset and RNA yield. In the study, TCRB repertoires of sorted circulating CD4+ T cell subsets from recently diagnosed type 1 diabetes patients were compared with those of matched healthy donors. Regulatory and stem cell-like memory subsets were obtained from only 8 patients and about 8 healthy donors, while naive and central memory subsets were obtained from all 28 donors.

A single peripheral blood draw of approximately 120 mL on average was collected from each donor into heparinised tubes. A BD FACSAria II and a panel including CD45RO, CCR7, CD25, CD127, CD95 and CD27 were used to sort naive, central memory, regulatory and stem cell-like memory CD4+ T cells. Every sorted population had a purity above 95%. PBMCs were separated immediately by Lymphoprep density gradient centrifugation and were stained directly, without being cultured. Samples were stained and sorted in pairs, with one healthy donor and one patient per experiment, so that batch effects were minimized. The entire isolated RNA was reverse transcribed using the High Capacity cDNA Reverse Transcription Kit, and thus expressed TCRB transcripts were sequenced. Deep immunoSEQ sequencing was performed on naive, central memory and regulatory T cell samples, with an average of roughly 3.5 million total reads per sample. Sorted cells were lysed in RLT buffer, and RNA was extracted using DNase-treated RNeasy Micro or Mini kits according to cell number. To prevent cross-contamination, each cell subset was processed individually, whereas patient and healthy donor samples were processed jointly. TCRB sequences were amplified from cDNA with the immunoSEQ multiplex PCR, producing 87-bp fragments spanning the CDR3 region. Amplicons were sequenced on the Illumina HiSeq platform. The paper's data handling went like this. PCR bias was computationally corrected using synthetic template baselines, reads within Hamming distance 2 were collapsed, and singletons that could not be merged were discarded. Reads were aligned to IMGT to assign V, D and J genes, CDR3 length, and insertions or deletions at six rearrangement sites. Within each subset, clonotype counts were normalized to sorted cell number, and only after that were true diversity and Gini coefficients computed with the tcR R package. The overlap coefficient, calculated on TCRB nucleotide sequences, was used to measure repertoire sharing. Out-of-frame TCRB sequences from naive cells were analyzed to stand in for the pre-selection repertoire. What TCRdb holds here is the immuneACCESS table cut down to in-frame rearrangements. Part of the clones is not present; checked against another copy, under half of the missing clones reflect an unresolved V gene, and the others are unexplained. That table gives V, J and clone size, and the DNA gave D and trimming. The sample table holds approximately 730,000 clones, of which roughly 13% were seen once. The top ten constitute approximately 0.02% of the sample.

In the germline V gene, CDR1 corresponds to MRHNA and CDR2 to SNTAGT. The V end loses 4 bases and the J end loses 1 base, and a stretch of 4 bases separates them. From cysteine to phenylalanine, the CDR3 is 13 amino acids long. Here the CDR3 DNA is all that survives: 39 bases in frame from base 1. Study-wide findings and limitations: PCR may preferentially amplify shorter templates, but because patient and control samples were amplified and corrected together, any resulting skew would affect both groups equally. Naive, central memory and regulatory TCRB repertoires appeared to be more alike among patients than among healthy donors. Fewer insertions and more nucleotide deletions at VDJ recombination sites were observed in patients with type 1 diabetes, implying thymic rearrangement abnormalities. Because cDNA was sequenced instead of genomic DNA, highly expressing activated cells could be over-represented, though the groups showed no difference in activation or CD3 levels. HLA sub-analyses involved small numbers of individuals, so any influence of HLA type on TCRB rearrangement remained unresolved. A moderate but significant shortening of TCRB CDR3 length was observed in type 1 diabetes patients in all four CD4+ subsets.

Sequencing input: naive CD4+ T cells from blood. The cell subset or site label, read with the paper, signifies: true naive CD4+ T cells. The receptor was isolated from a man between 18 and 29 years old with type 1 diabetes. The chain couples TRBV6-4 to TRBJ2-2; confidence is insufficient to name the D gene. CDR3 sequence: CASSVGNTGELFF. The DNA sequence follows: TGTGCCAGCAGTGTGGGGAACACCGGGGAGCTGTTTTTT.